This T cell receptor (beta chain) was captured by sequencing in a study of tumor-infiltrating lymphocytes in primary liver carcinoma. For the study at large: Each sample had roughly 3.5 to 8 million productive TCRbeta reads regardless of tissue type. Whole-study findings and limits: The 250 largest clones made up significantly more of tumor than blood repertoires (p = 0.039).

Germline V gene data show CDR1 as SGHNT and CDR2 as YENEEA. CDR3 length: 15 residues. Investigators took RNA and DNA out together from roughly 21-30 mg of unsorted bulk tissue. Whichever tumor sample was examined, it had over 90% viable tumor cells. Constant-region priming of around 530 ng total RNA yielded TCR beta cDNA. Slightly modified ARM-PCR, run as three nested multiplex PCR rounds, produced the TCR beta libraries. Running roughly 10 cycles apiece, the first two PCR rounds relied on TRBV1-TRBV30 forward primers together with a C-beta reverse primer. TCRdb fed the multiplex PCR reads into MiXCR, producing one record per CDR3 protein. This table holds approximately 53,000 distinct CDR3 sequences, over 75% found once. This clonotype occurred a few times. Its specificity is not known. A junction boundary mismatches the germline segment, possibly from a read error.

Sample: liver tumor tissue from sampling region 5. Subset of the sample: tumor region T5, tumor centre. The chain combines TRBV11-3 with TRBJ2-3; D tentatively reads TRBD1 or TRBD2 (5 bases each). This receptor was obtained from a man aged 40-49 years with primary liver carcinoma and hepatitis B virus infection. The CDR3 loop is CASNPGGGPTVTQYF. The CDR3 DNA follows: TGTGCCAGCAACCCCGGTGGGGGTCCCACAGTTACGCAGTATTTC.